This is a list of T cell receptor beta chains from one sample in a study of breast tumors, draining lymph nodes, adjacent tissues. Each CDR3 protein gets one entry after TCRdb re-called the multiplex PCR reads with MiXCR. The repertoire has about 230,000 distinct CDR3 sequences, about 30% of them found once; the top ten carry roughly 1.3%. Sequenced material: axillary lymph node tissue. The receptors stem from a female donor with breast cancer. Some clones in this sample may be carry-over from other donors' samples. Both conserved end residues are part of each CDR3. D genes are given only for firm matches. Some rows mark clone size as missing; the rest say once, few, many or name a class of expanded clone.

d_call: -; j_call: TRBJ1-1; clone_size: -; v_call: TRBV27; cdr3_nt: TGTGCCAGCAGTTCCCGTCCCTGGGGCACTGAAGCTTTCTTT; cdr3_aa: CASSSRPWGTEAFF
d_call: TRBD1; j_call: TRBJ2-5; clone_size: -; v_call: TRBV7-9; cdr3_nt: TGTGCCAGCAGGGAGGGACAGGGATTC; cdr3_aa: CASREGQGF
d_call: -; j_call: TRBJ2-3; clone_size: many; v_call: TRBV6-1; cdr3_nt: TGTGCCAGCAGACCCAGGAAGGGGCGAGATACGCAGTATTTT; cdr3_aa: CASRPRKGRDTQYF
d_call: -; j_call: TRBJ1-6; clone_size: -; v_call: TRBV18; cdr3_nt: TGTGCCAGCTCACCCGATAATTCACCCCTCCACTTT; cdr3_aa: CASSPDNSPLHF
d_call: -; j_call: TRBJ2-3; clone_size: many; v_call: TRBV12-3/TRBV12-4; cdr3_nt: TGTGCCAGCAGTTTATTAGGAAATACGCAGTATTTT; cdr3_aa: CASSLLGNTQYF
d_call: -; j_call: TRBJ1-2; clone_size: many; v_call: TRBV24-1; cdr3_nt: TGTGCCACCAGTGAGGTTGGCTATGGCTACACCTTC; cdr3_aa: CATSEVGYGYTF
d_call: TRBD2; j_call: TRBJ2-3; clone_size: -; v_call: TRBV28; cdr3_nt: TGTGCCAGCAGTCGGGGTCCCGGGACTAGATTGTATACGCAGTATTTT; cdr3_aa: CASSRGPGTRLYTQYF
d_call: TRBD1; j_call: TRBJ2-3; clone_size: few; v_call: TRBV2; cdr3_nt: TGTGCCAGCAGTTCGGGACAGGGGGTGACAGATACGCAGTATTTT; cdr3_aa: CASSSGQGVTDTQYF
d_call: -; j_call: TRBJ1-1; clone_size: -; v_call: TRBV5-4; cdr3_nt: TGTGCCAGCAGCCCCCAACTGAACACTGAAGCTGTCTTT; cdr3_aa: CASSPQLNTEAVF
d_call: -; j_call: TRBJ1-5; clone_size: many; v_call: TRBV11-2; cdr3_nt: TGTGCCAGCAGCTTAGATGGGGAGGGCAATCAGCCCCAGCATTTT; cdr3_aa: CASSLDGEGNQPQHF
d_call: -; j_call: TRBJ2-7; clone_size: many; v_call: TRBV28; cdr3_nt: TGTGCCAGCAGTCCTAGCTTATACGAGCAGTACTTC; cdr3_aa: CASSPSLYEQYF
d_call: -; j_call: TRBJ1-4; clone_size: -; v_call: TRBV9; cdr3_nt: TGTGCCAGCAGCGTAGGACAGCGGGGCCTCAATGAAAAACTGTTTTTT; cdr3_aa: CASSVGQRGLNEKLFF
d_call: -; j_call: TRBJ2-3; clone_size: many; v_call: TRBV5-6; cdr3_nt: TGTGCCAGCAGCTGGGGACGCATGGTAGGCACAGATACGCAGTATTTT; cdr3_aa: CASSWGRMVGTDTQYF